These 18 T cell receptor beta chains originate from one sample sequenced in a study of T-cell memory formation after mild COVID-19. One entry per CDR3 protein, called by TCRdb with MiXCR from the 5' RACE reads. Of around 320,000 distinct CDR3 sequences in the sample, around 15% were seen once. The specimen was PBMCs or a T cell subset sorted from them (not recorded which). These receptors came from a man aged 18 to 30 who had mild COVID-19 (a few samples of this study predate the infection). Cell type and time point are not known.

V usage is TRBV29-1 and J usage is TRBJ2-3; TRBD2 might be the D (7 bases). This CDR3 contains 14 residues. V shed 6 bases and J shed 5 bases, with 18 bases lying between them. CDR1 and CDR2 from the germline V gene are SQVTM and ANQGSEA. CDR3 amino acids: CSVEGGGHGDTQYF. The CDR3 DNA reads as TGCAGCGTCGAGGGGGGGGGGCATGGAGATACGCAGTATTTT.

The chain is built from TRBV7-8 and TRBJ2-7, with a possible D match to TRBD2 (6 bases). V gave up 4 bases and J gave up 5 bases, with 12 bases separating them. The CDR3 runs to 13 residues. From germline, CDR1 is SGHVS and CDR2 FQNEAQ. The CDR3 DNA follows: TGTGCCAGCAGCTCGGGGTGGGGGGACGAGCAGTACTTC. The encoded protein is CASSSGWGDEQYF.

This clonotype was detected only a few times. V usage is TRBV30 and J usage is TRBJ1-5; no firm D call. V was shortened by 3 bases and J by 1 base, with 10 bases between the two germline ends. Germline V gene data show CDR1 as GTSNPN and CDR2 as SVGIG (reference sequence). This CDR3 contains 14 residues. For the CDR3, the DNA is TGTGCCTGGAGGCCGGGAGCCAGCAATCAGCCCCAGCATTTT. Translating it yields CAWRPGASNQPQHF.

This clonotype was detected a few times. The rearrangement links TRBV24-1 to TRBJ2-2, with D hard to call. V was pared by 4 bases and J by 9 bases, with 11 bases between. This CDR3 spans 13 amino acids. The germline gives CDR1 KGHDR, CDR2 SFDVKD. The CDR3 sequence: CATSDPTGRELFF. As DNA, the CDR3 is TGTGCCACCAGTGACCCGACCGGTCGGGAGCTGTTTTTT.

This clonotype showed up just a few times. The CDR3 coding sequence is TGTGCCAGCAGTCCAGGAGTGTCCGGGGAGCTGTTTTTT. Translated, it gives CASSPGVSGELFF. The chain links TRBV6-6 to TRBJ2-2, with D uncertain. V lost 5 bases to trimming and J lost 6 bases, with 10 bases between them. The CDR3 covers 13 residues. The V gene's germline CDR1 is MNHNY and CDR2 SVGAGI (reference sequence).

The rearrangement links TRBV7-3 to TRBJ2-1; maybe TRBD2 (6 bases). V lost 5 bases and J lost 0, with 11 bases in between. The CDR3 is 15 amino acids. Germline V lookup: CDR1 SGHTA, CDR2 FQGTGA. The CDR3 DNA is TGTGCCAGCAGCCCACAGGAGGGCTCCTACAATGAGCAGTTCTTC. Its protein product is CASSPQEGSYNEQFF.

CDR3: CASSLATGVDEQYF. DNA of the CDR3: TGCGCCAGCAGCTTGGCGACAGGGGTCGACGAGCAGTACTTC. This sequence joins TRBV5-1 and TRBJ2-7; 8 nucleotides align to TRBD1. After removal of 0 bases from V and 5 bases from J, the junction contained 4 bases not matched to a gene. Germline V gives CDR1 SGHRS, CDR2 YFSETQ. The CDR3 runs 14 residues.

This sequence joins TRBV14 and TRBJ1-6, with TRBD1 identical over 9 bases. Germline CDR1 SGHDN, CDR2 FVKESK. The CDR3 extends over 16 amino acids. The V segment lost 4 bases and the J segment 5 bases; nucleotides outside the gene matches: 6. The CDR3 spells CASSPLDRGNNSPLHF. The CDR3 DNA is TGTGCCAGCAGCCCCCTGGACAGGGGAAATAATTCACCCCTCCACTTT.

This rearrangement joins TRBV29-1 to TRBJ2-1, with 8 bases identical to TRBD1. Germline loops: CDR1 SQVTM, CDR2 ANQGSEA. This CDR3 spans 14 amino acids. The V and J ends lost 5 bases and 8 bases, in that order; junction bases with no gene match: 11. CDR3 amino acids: CSVLTTGVFHEQFF. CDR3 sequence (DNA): TGCAGCGTTTTAACGACAGGGGTGTTCCATGAGCAGTTCTTC.

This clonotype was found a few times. The CDR3 DNA reads TGTGCCAGCGCCGCGGGGCTACGACTGGGTTTTGACTATGGCTACACCTTC. Protein sequence: CASAAGLRLGFDYGYTF. The rearrangement uses TRBV18 and TRBJ1-2; D might be TRBD1 (5 bases). The CDR3 totals 17 residues. Germline assignment: CDR1 KGHSH and CDR2 LQKENI. The V and J ends lost 8 bases and 3 bases respectively, with 25 bases between them.

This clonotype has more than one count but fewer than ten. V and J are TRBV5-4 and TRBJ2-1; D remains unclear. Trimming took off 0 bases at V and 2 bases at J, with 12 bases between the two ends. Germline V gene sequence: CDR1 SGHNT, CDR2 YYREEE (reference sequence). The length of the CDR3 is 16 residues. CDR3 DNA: TGTGCCAGCAGCTTGGGGGCCCCTAGGGCCTACAATGAGCAGTTCTTC. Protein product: CASSLGAPRAYNEQFF.

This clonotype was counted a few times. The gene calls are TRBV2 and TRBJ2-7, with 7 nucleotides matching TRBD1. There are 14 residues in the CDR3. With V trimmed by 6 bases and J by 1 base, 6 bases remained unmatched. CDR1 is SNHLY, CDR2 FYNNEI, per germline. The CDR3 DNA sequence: TGTGCCAGCAGATTTCCAGGGGGATCCTACGAGCAGTACGTC. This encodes CASRFPGGSYEQYV.

In DNA, the CDR3 is TGTGCCAGCAGCGTTCCCGGGATCTACAATGAGCAGTTCTTC. This gives the protein CASSVPGIYNEQFF. V and J are TRBV28 and TRBJ2-1, with TRBD2 as a possible D gene (5 bases). The germline CDR1 and CDR2 sequences are MDHEN and SYDVKM. Trimming took 6 bases from V and 3 from J, leaving 12 bases between them. The length of the CDR3 is 14 residues. Combining the CDR3 with reference TRBV28 and TRBJ2-1 gives the whole variable domain DVKVTQSSRYLVKRTGEKVFLECVQDMDHENMFWYRQDPGLGLRLIYFSYDVKMKEKGDIPEGYSVSREKKERFSLILESASTNQTSMYLCASSVPGIYNEQFFGPGTRLTVL.

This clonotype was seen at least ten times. Written as DNA, the CDR3 is TGTGCCAGCACGAATTACACCGTACCGCGCTATGGCTACACCTTC. The encoded protein is CASTNYTVPRYGYTF. The chain links TRBV27 to TRBJ1-2, with D unresolved. This CDR3 has 15 residues. CDR1 is MNHEY, CDR2 SMNVEV, per germline (reference sequence). Trimming took off 7 bases at V and 4 bases at J, with 19 bases between the two ends.

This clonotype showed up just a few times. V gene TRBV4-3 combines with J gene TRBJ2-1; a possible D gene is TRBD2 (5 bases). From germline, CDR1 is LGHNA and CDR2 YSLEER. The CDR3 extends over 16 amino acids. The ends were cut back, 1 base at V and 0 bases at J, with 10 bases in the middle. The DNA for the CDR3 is TGCGCCAGCAGCCAAGGGAAGCGGCTCTCCTACAATGAGCAGTTCTTC. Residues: CASSQGKRLSYNEQFF.

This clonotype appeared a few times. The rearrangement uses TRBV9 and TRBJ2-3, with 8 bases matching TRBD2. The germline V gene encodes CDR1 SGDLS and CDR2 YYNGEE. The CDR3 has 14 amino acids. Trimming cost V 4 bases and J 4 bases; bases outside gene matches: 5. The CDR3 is CASSREGLADTQYF. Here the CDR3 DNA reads TGTGCCAGCAGCAGGGAGGGACTAGCAGATACGCAGTATTTT. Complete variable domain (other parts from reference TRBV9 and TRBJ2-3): DSGVTQTPKHLITATGQRVTLRCSPRSGDLSVYWYQQSLDQGLQFLIQYYNGEERAKGNILERFSAQQFPDLHSELNLSSLELGDSALYFCASSREGLADTQYFGPGTRLTVL.

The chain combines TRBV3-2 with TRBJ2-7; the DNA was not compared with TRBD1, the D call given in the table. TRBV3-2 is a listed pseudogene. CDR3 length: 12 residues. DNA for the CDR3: TGTGCCAGCACACCGGGCCACTACGAGCAGTACTTC. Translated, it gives CASTPGHYEQYF.

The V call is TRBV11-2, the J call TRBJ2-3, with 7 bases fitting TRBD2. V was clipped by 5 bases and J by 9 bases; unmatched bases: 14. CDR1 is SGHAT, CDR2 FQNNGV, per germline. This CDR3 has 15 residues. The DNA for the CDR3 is TGTGCCAGCAGCCCGGCCACGGCGGGGGTTTGGACGCAGTATTTT. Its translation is CASSPATAGVWTQYF.